This TCR beta chain was identified in a study of cytomegalovirus exposure and HLA in healthy donors. The study's findings and limits: Over 15,000 TCR beta sequences were associated with HLA alleles at 0.05 false discovery rate in a later analysis.

CDR3 length: 15 residues. The germline gives CDR1 SGDLS, CDR2 YYNGEE. V trimming: 2 bases; J trimming: 1 base; junction bases outside the gene matches: 6. Of note for this clone: Its antigen is still unknown.

The PCR contained 60 Vbeta and 13 Jbeta primers. Only in-frame clones appear in the TCRdb table, and some are missing; sequencing was by immunoSEQ multiplex PCR. The sample has tens of thousands of clones, 75% to 85% seen once. This receptor was identified in a male donor in good health and CMV-seronegative. This rearrangement joins TRBV9 to TRBJ2-7, with TRBD2 matching 7 bases. The sequenced sample consisted of PBMCs. CDR3 DNA sequence: TGTGCCAGCAGCGTCGGGGGGATAGGGTCCTACGAGCAGTACTTC. The encoded protein is CASSVGGIGSYEQYF.